These 22 T cell receptor beta chains came from one sample sequenced in a study of shared clonotypes between healthy human individuals. The assay was immunoSEQ multiplex PCR, and TCRdb's table has in-frame clones only and misses some. The sample includes some 2,100,000 clones, 95% of them seen just once. Sequences were obtained from naive CD4+ T cells sorted from blood. The subset here: CD45RA+ positively selected. Receptors originate from a man in his late teens or twenties in good health.

In its sample, this clone was seen once. This chain connects TRBV5-1 to TRBJ2-7, with 7 bases lining up with TRBD2. The CDR3 runs 15 residues. Germline-derived CDR1 and CDR2 are SGHRS and YFSETQ. V shed 4 bases and J 2 bases; nucleotides not matched to a gene: 9. This chain's CDR3 is CASSPEGRAAYEQYF. In DNA form, the CDR3 reads TGCGCCAGCAGCCCGGAGGGGAGGGCGGCCTACGAGCAGTACTTC.

The V and J genes are TRBV30 and TRBJ2-7; D is perhaps TRBD2 (6 bases). Germline CDR1 GTSNPN, CDR2 SVGIG (reference sequence). The V and J ends lost 4 bases and 7 bases respectively, with 14 bases between them. The CDR3 sequence is 12 residues long. CDR3 sequence: CAWNSGVGEQYF. Written as DNA, the CDR3 is TGTGCCTGGAACTCGGGGGTAGGGGAGCAGTACTTC.

This clone was seen only once. This chain connects TRBV4-1 to TRBJ1-6, with D unresolved. This CDR3 is built from 15 residues. Trimming cost V 0 bases and J 5 bases, with 8 bases left between them. Germline V gives CDR1 MGHRA, CDR2 YSYEKL. CDR3 residues: CASSQDRFDNSPLHF. CDR3 nucleotide sequence: TGCGCCAGCAGCCAAGACAGGTTCGATAATTCACCCCTCCACTTT.

The rearrangement links TRBV6-6 to TRBJ1-6, with D perhaps TRBD1 (5 bases). Germline V gene data show CDR1 as MNHNY and CDR2 as SVGAGI (reference sequence). The V end was cut by 5 bases, the J end by 6 bases, with 14 bases between. The CDR3 sequence is 15 residues long. The CDR3 DNA reads as TGTGCCAGCAGTACCCTTGACAGCTCTAATTCACCCCTCCACTTT. Translated: CASSTLDSSNSPLHF.

The gene calls are TRBV6-1 and TRBJ2-4; tentatively, D is TRBD1 or TRBD2 (7 bases each). This CDR3 has 16 amino acids. CDR1 is MNHNS, CDR2 SASEGT, per germline. Trimming took 4 bases from V and 0 from J, leaving 13 bases between them. CDR3 nucleotide sequence: TGTGCCAGCAGTGGAGGGGAGGGGGCAGCCAAAAACATTCAGTACTTC. This translates into CASSGGEGAAKNIQYF.

The J gene is TRBJ1-2, the V gene TRBV21-1. TRBV21-1 is termed a pseudogene. This CDR3 contains 14 residues. CDR3 sequence reads: CAAAPREGSLGYTF. The CDR3 DNA follows: TGTGCCGCAGCTCCCCGAGAGGGGTCTCTAGGCTACACCTTC.

V and J are TRBV11-1 and TRBJ1-1, with 7 nucleotides matching TRBD1. CDR3 size: 17 residues. CDR1 is SGHAT, CDR2 FQDESV, per germline (reference sequence). Unmatched junction bases numbered 12, after V lost 0 bases and J lost 5 bases. CDR3 DNA: TGTGCCAGCAGCTTAGCTAGTCCGGGACCAGGGGGAACTGAAGCTTTCTTT. It translates to CASSLASPGPGGTEAFF. The full variable domain, in which reference TRBV11-1 and TRBJ1-1 provide the parts outside the CDR3, is EAEVAQSPRYKITEKSQAVAFWCDPISGHATLYWYRQILGQGPELLVQFQDESVVDDSQLPKDRFSAERLKGVDSTLKIQPAELGDSAMYLCASSLASPGPGGTEAFFGQGTRLTVV.

The chain employs TRBV7-2 and TRBJ2-7; 11 bases align to TRBD2. The germline V gene encodes CDR1 SGHTA and CDR2 FQGNSA. The CDR3 covers 15 residues. After removal of 5 bases from V and 0 bases from J, the junction contained 3 bases not matched to a gene. The CDR3 nucleotides are TGTGCCAGCAGCATTACTAGCGGGGGCTCCTACGAGCAGTACTTC. It translates to CASSITSGGSYEQYF.

The genes are TRBV28 and TRBJ1-2; possible D gene TRBD1, 5 bases. CDR1 MDHEN and CDR2 SYDVKM come from the germline V gene. With 2 bases removed from V and 8 bases from J, the gap between germline ends came to 12 bases. There are 13 residues in the CDR3. The CDR3 loop reads CASSLRDPNGYTF. CDR3 DNA sequence: TGTGCCAGCAGTTTAAGGGACCCTAACGGCTACACCTTC.

The chain links TRBV10-3 to TRBJ2-3, with TRBD2 identical over 13 bases. CDR3 length equals 16 residues. Germline CDR1 ENHRY, CDR2 SYGVKD. The J segment lost 0 bases and the V segment lost 8 bases, leaving 5 bases of the junction unmatched. Here the CDR3 DNA reads TGTGCCATCGGGCGGACTAGCGGGGGTAGCACAGATACGCAGTATTTT. The encoded protein is CAIGRTSGGSTDTQYF.

The chain has TRBV28 and TRBJ1-1, with D unclear. V lost 7 bases, J lost 0 bases, and 12 bases lay in between. The CDR3 is made up of 14 amino acids. The germline CDR1 and CDR2 sequences are MDHEN and SYDVKM. The CDR3 sequence is CASTSGGLNTEAFF. CDR3 DNA: TGTGCCAGCACCTCGGGAGGGTTGAACACTGAAGCTTTCTTT. The entire variable domain, with the rest obtained from reference TRBV28 and TRBJ1-1, is as follows: DVKVTQSSRYLVKRTGEKVFLECVQDMDHENMFWYRQDPGLGLRLIYFSYDVKMKEKGDIPEGYSVSREKKERFSLILESASTNQTSMYLCASTSGGLNTEAFFGQGTRLTVV.

The genes are TRBV30 and TRBJ2-2; D call uncertain. CDR3 length equals 15 residues. Germline V gene data show CDR1 as GTSNPN and CDR2 as SVGIG (reference sequence). Trimming shortened V by 2 bases and J by 4 bases, and 14 bases separated the two germline ends. CDR3 coding DNA: TGTGCCTGGAGTATCCCCTACTTCCTCACCGGGGAGCTGTTTTTT. It codes for CAWSIPYFLTGELFF.

In nucleotides, the CDR3 is TGTGCCAGCTCCTCCGGACTAGCGGGAGCAGATACGCAGTATTTT. Translation gives CASSSGLAGADTQYF. This chain links TRBV18 with TRBJ2-3, with 13 bases identical to TRBD2. The CDR3 covers 15 residues. Germline CDR1 is KGHSH and CDR2 is LQKENI. V shed 6 bases and J 4 bases; nucleotides not matched to a gene: 4.

This clone was recorded only once. V and J are TRBV11-2 and TRBJ1-1; D remains unclear. Trimming removed 7 bases at V and 0 bases at J, with 9 bases between. The CDR3 is 13 residues long. In germline, CDR1 is SGHAT, CDR2 FQNNGV. CDR3: CASNQQMNTEAFF. The CDR3 coding sequence is TGTGCCAGCAACCAACAGATGAACACTGAAGCTTTCTTT.

The V and J genes are TRBV9 and TRBJ1-1; the D is unclear. The CDR3 is made up of 15 amino acids. Germline V gene sequence: CDR1 SGDLS, CDR2 YYNGEE. V gave up 0 bases and J gave up 1 base, with 10 bases separating them. The CDR3 sequence: CASSVAGRPNTEAFF. DNA of the CDR3: TGTGCCAGCAGCGTAGCAGGCAGGCCGAACACTGAAGCTTTCTTT.

The chain combines TRBV27 with TRBJ2-2; D is perhaps TRBD1 (5 bases). Germline V gives CDR1 MNHEY, CDR2 SMNVEV (reference sequence). This CDR3 contains 14 residues. V lost 6 bases and J lost 1, with 9 bases in between. DNA of the CDR3: TGTGCCAGCAGACTTGGACAGAACACCGGGGAGCTGTTTTTT. Amino acids: CASRLGQNTGELFF.

The chain uses TRBV7-9 and TRBJ2-2, with D possibly called TRBD1 or TRBD2 (6 bases each). The CDR3 contains 15 residues. CDR1 and CDR2 from the germline V gene are SEHNR and FQNEAQ (reference sequence). V was cut by 3 bases and J by 7 bases, with 15 bases left in between. As DNA, the CDR3 is TGTGCCAGCAGCTTTGGGGGGCCTCGGGACGGGGAGCTGTTTTTT. As protein: CASSFGGPRDGELFF.

The rearrangement links TRBV19 to TRBJ2-6, with D tentatively TRBD1 or TRBD2 (5 bases each). The ends were cut back, 4 bases at V and 0 bases at J, with 13 bases in the middle. The germline V gene encodes CDR1 LNHDA and CDR2 SQIVND (reference sequence). The CDR3 is 17 residues long. The CDR3 nucleotides read TGTGCCAGTAGTACGGGACCGCAAAGCTCTGGGGCCAACGTCCTGACTTTC. Translating gives CASSTGPQSSGANVLTF.

The chain couples TRBV6-1 to TRBJ1-3, with 7 bases fitting TRBD1. J gave up 0 bases and V 9 bases, and 8 bases lay outside the gene matches. CDR3 length: 15 residues. CDR1 is MNHNS, CDR2 SASEGT, per germline. The CDR3 DNA is TGTGCCAGTCTACAGGGGTTATTCTCTGGAAACACCATATATTTT. Its translation: CASLQGLFSGNTIYF.

This rearrangement joins TRBV15 to TRBJ2-7; 7 positions agree with TRBD1. CDR1 and CDR2 from the germline V gene are LNHNV and YYDKDF (reference sequence). This CDR3 has 16 amino acids. V shed 3 bases, J shed 1 base, and the junction held 9 bases outside the gene matches. The CDR3 region is CATSSVDRVGSYEQYF. For the CDR3, the DNA is TGTGCCACCAGCAGTGTCGACAGGGTGGGTTCCTACGAGCAGTACTTC. The full variable domain, completed using reference TRBV15 and TRBJ2-7, is DAMVIQNPRYQVTQFGKPVTLSCSQTLNHNVMYWYQQKSSQAPKLLFHYYDKDFNNEADTPDNFQSRRPNTSFCFLDIRSPGLGDTAMYLCATSSVDRVGSYEQYFGPGTRLTVT.

In its sample, this clone was seen once. The chain uses TRBV6-5 and TRBJ2-5; maybe TRBD1 (6 bases). The germline CDR1 and CDR2 sequences are MNHEY and SVGAGI. The CDR3 runs 13 residues. The V and J ends lost 7 bases and 5 bases respectively, with 14 bases between them. The CDR3 region is CASTRAGVETQYF. CDR3 DNA sequence: TGTGCCAGCACTAGAGCAGGGGTCGAGACCCAGTACTTC.

The chain carries TRBV5-4 and TRBJ1-1; TRBD1 aligns across 7 bases. The germline V gene has CDR1 SGHNT and CDR2 YYREEE (reference sequence). CDR3 length: 18 amino acids. Germline trimming cut 3 bases from V and 0 bases from J; bases unmatched to any gene: 14. CDR3 residues: CASSWRSYAGGVNTEAFF. The CDR3 region has the DNA TGTGCCAGCAGCTGGAGATCCTACGCAGGGGGGGTGAACACTGAAGCTTTCTTT. Looking up the rest from reference TRBV5-4 and TRBJ1-1 gives the full variable domain: ETGVTQSPTHLIKTRGQQVTLRCSSQSGHNTVSWYQQALGQGPQFIFQYYREEENGRGNFPPRFSGLQFPNYSSELNVNALELDDSALYLCASSWRSYAGGVNTEAFFGQGTRLTVV.